Shown below are 25 T cell receptor beta chains from a single sample sequenced in a study of blood T cell repertoires in COVID-19. TCRdb's table, derived via immunoSEQ multiplex PCR, lists solely in-frame clones and lacks some. The sample has 40,000 to 50,000 clones, 65% to 85% seen once; the top ten hold more than 30%. The specimen sequenced was peripheral blood. These TCRs come from a man aged 40-55 years with active or convalescent COVID-19.

This chain links TRBV7-9 with TRBJ1-1; possible D gene TRBD1, 6 bases. CDR3 length equals 15 residues. Between the trimmed V and J ends, which lost 7 bases and 4 bases, there was a span of 19 bases. Germline lookup yields CDR1 SEHNR and CDR2 FQNEAQ (reference sequence). CDR3 protein: CASTSQQGLGTEAFF. The CDR3 nucleotides are TGTGCCAGCACCTCCCAACAGGGCTTGGGCACTGAAGCTTTCTTT.

The rearrangement uses TRBV7-9 and TRBJ1-3; D is unresolved. The V gene lost 5 bases and the J gene lost 0 bases, with 8 bases spanning the gap. The CDR3 is 14 residues long. Per germline, CDR1 SEHNR and CDR2 FQNEAQ (reference sequence). CDR3 protein: CASSQKISGNTIYF. CDR3 sequence (DNA): TGTGCCAGCAGCCAGAAAATCTCTGGAAACACCATATATTTT.

The chain recombines TRBV6-5 with TRBJ1-2; D is perhaps TRBD1 (5 bases). The CDR3 runs to 15 residues. Trimming removed 0 bases at V and 8 bases at J, with 16 bases between. The germline V gene encodes CDR1 MNHEY and CDR2 SVGAGI. CDR3 sequence reads: CASSYSMARDNGYTF. DNA of the CDR3: TGTGCCAGCAGTTACTCGATGGCCAGGGATAACGGCTACACCTTC.

The J gene is TRBJ1-1, the V gene TRBV6-4; D is unresolved. Trimming cost V 3 bases and J 0 bases, with 5 bases left between them. CDR3 size: 13 residues. CDR1 MRHNA and CDR2 SNTAGT come from the germline V gene. DNA for the CDR3: TGTGCCAGCAGTGAACAGCTGAACACTGAAGCTTTCTTT. It specifies CASSEQLNTEAFF.

The gene calls are TRBV6-5 and TRBJ1-2; D is unresolved. Germline V gene data show CDR1 as MNHEY and CDR2 as SVGAGI. The CDR3 loop spans 13 amino acids. Trimming cost V 0 bases and J 6 bases, with 8 bases left between them. This chain's CDR3 is CASSYSYQDGYTF. As DNA, the CDR3 is TGTGCCAGCAGTTACTCGTACCAGGATGGCTACACCTTC.

The rearrangement links TRBV6-2 or TRBV6-3 to TRBJ2-7, with D possibly matching TRBD2 (6 bases). V was clipped by 0 bases and J by 0 bases, with 12 bases between them. The CDR3 is made up of 16 amino acids. In germline, CDR1 is MNHEY, CDR2 SVGEGT. The CDR3 DNA reads as TGTGCCAGCAGTTACTCGGGCCGGGGGAGCTCCTACGAGCAGTACTTC. Translating it yields CASSYSGRGSSYEQYF.

This chain connects TRBV9 to TRBJ2-3, with D uncertain. Trimming pared 0 bases from V and 3 bases from J, leaving 11 bases between. Germline V gene data show CDR1 as SGDLS and CDR2 as YYNGEE. The CDR3 runs to 15 residues. CDR3 sequence reads: CASSVGPSGTDTQYF. The CDR3 DNA is TGTGCCAGCAGCGTAGGGCCTTCGGGTACAGATACGCAGTATTTT.

The chain carries TRBV12-3 or TRBV12-4 and TRBJ1-2; possible D gene TRBD1, 5 bases. Trimming left V 3 bases short and J 8 bases short, with 13 bases between. This CDR3 is 13 amino acids long. This CDR3 reads CASSFRQGNGYTF. The CDR3 nucleotides are TGTGCCAGCAGTTTCAGGCAGGGTAACGGCTACACCTTC.

V and J are TRBV27 and TRBJ1-5, with D possibly TRBD1 on 5 matching bases. The CDR3 runs to 14 residues. V gave up 6 bases and J gave up 2 bases, with 11 bases separating them. From germline, CDR1 is MNHEY and CDR2 SMNVEV (reference sequence). CDR3 sequence (DNA): TGTGCCAGCAGGTCCGGGGGGGGCAATCAGCCCCAGCATTTT. Protein: CASRSGGGNQPQHF.

This chain joins TRBV2 and TRBJ2-2; TRBD2 matches at 13 bases. The V segment lost 5 bases and the J segment 5 bases; nucleotides outside the gene matches: 11. The CDR3 is 18 residues long. Germline lookup yields CDR1 SNHLY and CDR2 FYNNEI. CDR3 region: CASSSPGLAGATTGELFF. The CDR3 DNA is TGTGCCAGCAGTTCTCCCGGACTAGCGGGAGCCACTACCGGGGAGCTGTTTTTT.

This clone appeared a few times. The sample contains more than one DNA sequence encoding this CDR3. This chain joins TRBV12-5 and TRBJ1-5, with 10 bases lining up with TRBD1. The length of the CDR3 is 17 residues. V was pared by 1 base and J by 0 bases, with 3 bases of the junction left unmatched. Per the germline V gene, CDR1 is LGHNT and CDR2 is FRNRAP. The CDR3 DNA follows: TGTGCTAGTGGTTTGGGACAGGGGGCTTATAGCAATCAGCCCCAGCATTTT. It yields the protein CASGLGQGAYSNQPQHF.

The V call is TRBV30, the J call TRBJ1-1; 7 bases match TRBD1. The trim removed 5 bases at V and 1 base at J, leaving 7 bases unmatched. CDR1 GTSNPN and CDR2 SVGIG come from the germline V gene (reference sequence). The CDR3 spans 14 residues. The CDR3 loop is CAWGFNRGNTEAFF. CDR3 in DNA: TGTGCCTGGGGCTTTAACAGGGGGAACACTGAAGCTTTCTTT.

This sequence joins TRBV30 and TRBJ1-4; D gene uncertain. Germline V lookup: CDR1 GTSNPN, CDR2 SVGIG (reference sequence). The CDR3 is 11 residues long. The germline V and J ends were trimmed by 2 bases and 7 bases, with 5 bases remaining between them. This chain's CDR3 is CAWSQAEKLFF. The CDR3 DNA reads as TGTGCCTGGAGTCAGGCTGAAAAACTGTTTTTT.

The CDR3 nucleotides are TGCGCCAGCAGCTCCGGGACAGGGAGCGGGGAGCTGTTTTTT. Residues: CASSSGTGSGELFF. This chain uses TRBV5-1 with TRBJ2-2; 9 nucleotides line up with TRBD1. The CDR3 is 14 amino acids. Unmatched junction bases numbered 4, after V lost 3 bases and J lost 7 bases. Germline lookup yields CDR1 SGHRS and CDR2 YFSETQ.

The genes are TRBV5-5 and TRBJ1-2; 7 bases are shared with TRBD1. The junction had 5 bases not matched to a gene; V was cut back by 7 bases and J by 2 bases. Looked up from germline, CDR1 is SGHKS and CDR2 is YYEKEE (reference sequence). This CDR3 comprises 13 residues. This chain's CDR3 is CASSDRDNYGYTF. The CDR3 DNA reads TGTGCCAGCTCCGACAGGGACAACTATGGCTACACCTTC.

V and J are TRBV19 and TRBJ1-5, with 9 bases that match TRBD1. The germline CDR1 and CDR2 sequences are LNHDA and SQIVND (reference sequence). The CDR3 is 18 amino acids. Trimming cost V 8 bases and J 3 bases; bases outside gene matches: 17. CDR3 amino acids: CASSSGQGFAGYNQPQHF. In DNA, the CDR3 is TGTGCCAGTTCCTCGGGACAGGGATTTGCAGGGTACAATCAGCCCCAGCATTTT.

J is TRBJ2-3 and V is TRBV27, with TRBD2 matching over 9 bases. The CDR3 runs 17 residues. The V segment lost 5 bases and the J segment 1 base; nucleotides outside the gene matches: 10. Germline values: CDR1 MNHEY, CDR2 SMNVEV (reference sequence). The CDR3 loop reads CASSLPSGEVGTDTQYF. Written as DNA, the CDR3 is TGTGCCAGCAGTCTACCTAGCGGGGAAGTGGGCACAGATACGCAGTATTTT.

The rearrangement joins TRBV29-1 to TRBJ1-6; 9 bases match TRBD1. The CDR3 spans 14 residues. V trimming: 4 bases; J trimming: 10 bases; junction bases outside the gene matches: 8. Germline V gene lookup returns CDR1 SQVTM and CDR2 ANQGSEA. The CDR3 DNA reads TGCAGCGTTGGAAGGGACAGGGCGGACTCACCCCTCCACTTT. As protein: CSVGRDRADSPLHF.

The gene calls are TRBV5-1 and TRBJ2-4; 7 bases map to TRBD2. The CDR3 covers 15 residues. Germline V gene data show CDR1 as SGHRS and CDR2 as YFSETQ. With 7 bases clipped from V and 0 bases from J, the junction kept 7 bases outside the gene matches. The CDR3 sequence is CASHETGGAKNIQYF. Written as DNA, the CDR3 is TGCGCCAGCCACGAGACGGGGGGAGCCAAAAACATTCAGTACTTC.

In its sample, this clone was seen many times. This chain links TRBV9 with TRBJ1-5; D is possibly TRBD1 (5 bases). Trimming removed 0 bases at V and 0 bases at J, with 7 bases between. Germline values: CDR1 SGDLS, CDR2 YYNGEE. This CDR3 comprises 15 residues. CDR3 in amino acids: CASSVGTLSNQPQHF. The CDR3 region has the DNA TGTGCCAGCAGCGTAGGGACACTTAGCAATCAGCCCCAGCATTTT.

V usage is TRBV4-1 and J usage is TRBJ2-1; 7 bases match TRBD2. This CDR3 is built from 14 residues. CDR1 is MGHRA, CDR2 YSYEKL, per germline. V dropped 6 bases and J dropped 5; count of bases not matched to a gene: 7. The CDR3 loop is CASSLRAGDNEQFF. DNA for the CDR3: TGCGCCAGCAGTCTACGGGCGGGGGACAATGAGCAGTTCTTC.

The rearrangement links TRBV3-1 (or the pseudogene TRBV3-2) to TRBJ1-1, with 8 bases that match TRBD1. The CDR3 has 14 amino acids. V lost 4 bases, J lost 1 base, and 2 bases stayed unmatched. Germline V gene sequence: CDR1 LGHDT, CDR2 YNNKEL (reference sequence). The CDR3 reads CASSPGQGNTEAFF. For the CDR3, the DNA is TGTGCCAGCAGCCCTGGACAGGGGAACACTGAAGCTTTCTTT.

The V call is TRBV11-2, the J call TRBJ2-7; unclear D gene. CDR3 length: 13 amino acids. Germline V gene sequence: CDR1 SGHAT, CDR2 FQNNGV. Deletions cut 1 base from V and 0 bases from J, with 4 bases between. CDR3 in DNA: TGTGCCAGCAGCTTAGGGAGCTCCTACGAGCAGTACTTC. Encoded protein: CASSLGSSYEQYF.

The rearrangement joins TRBV5-8 to TRBJ1-1; TRBD1 agrees at 8 bases. This CDR3 contains 14 residues. Unmatched junction bases numbered 5, after V lost 1 base and J lost 6 bases. Per the germline V gene, CDR1 is SGHTS and CDR2 is YDEGEE. The CDR3 reads CASSLQGASPEAFF. CDR3 in DNA: TGTGCCAGCAGCTTGCAGGGGGCGTCCCCTGAAGCTTTCTTT.

The chain combines TRBV6-5 with TRBJ2-3; D is uncertain. The CDR3 covers 14 residues. V was shortened by 0 bases and J by 4 bases, with 8 bases between the two germline ends. Germline V gene data show CDR1 as MNHEY and CDR2 as SVGAGI. The CDR3 is CASSYSPNADTQYF. CDR3 nucleotides: TGTGCCAGCAGTTACTCTCCTAATGCAGATACGCAGTATTTT.